These 3 T cell receptor beta chains share one sample of origin, sequenced in a study of OX40 agonist ivuxolimab in advanced cancers. The data were produced by immunoSEQ multiplex PCR, yet TCRdb's version contains in-frame clones alone and is incomplete. The data show fewer than 140,000 clones, about nine tenths seen once. This specimen consisted of CD4+ or CD8+ T cells sorted from blood, obtained in a trial of the OX40 agonist ivuxolimab. These receptors all stem from an adult with an advanced solid tumor such as melanoma, head and neck, liver or kidney cancer.

The rearrangement joins TRBV10-3 to TRBJ2-3; 8 bases align to TRBD2. Germline-derived CDR1 and CDR2 are ENHRY and SYGVKD. The CDR3 has 15 residues. The J segment lost 2 bases and the V segment lost 0 bases, leaving 1 base of the junction unmatched. CDR3 bases: TGTGCCATCAGTGAGTCTAGCGGGGACACAGATACGCAGTATTTT. Amino acid sequence: CAISESSGDTDTQYF.

This chain uses TRBV5-4 with TRBJ1-1, with D possibly matching TRBD1 (5 bases). Deletions cut 4 bases from V and 0 bases from J, with 10 bases between. The CDR3 consists of 14 residues. Germline values: CDR1 SGHNT, CDR2 YYREEE (reference sequence). CDR3 nucleotides: TGTGCCAGCAGCGTCCAGGGTCTGAACACTGAAGCTTTCTTT. This gives the protein CASSVQGLNTEAFF.

V usage is TRBV10-3 and J usage is TRBJ1-2; D is perhaps TRBD1 (5 bases). The CDR3 covers 13 residues. From germline, CDR1 is ENHRY and CDR2 SYGVKD. V shed 6 bases and J shed 8 bases, with 16 bases lying between them. CDR3 nucleotide sequence: TGTGCCATCAGCTCCGGGGCGTCGAAGGGCTACACCTTC. Residues: CAISSGASKGYTF.